The subject of this entry is one T cell receptor (beta chain). This specimen comes from a study of immune evolution from preneoplasia to lung adenocarcinoma. Germline V gene lookup returns CDR1 GTSNPN and CDR2 SVGIG (reference sequence). CDR3 size: 16 residues. V gave up 1 base and J gave up 8 bases, with 20 bases separating them. Patient tissue came from resections in Japan or China, 2014–2017. TCRdb's table, derived via immunoSEQ multiplex PCR, lists solely in-frame clones and lacks some. The profile shows some 10,000 clones, roughly four fifths of them singletons. This TCR came from a person between 70 and 80 years old with lung adenocarcinoma. The rearrangement links TRBV30 to TRBJ1-4; no reliable D call. Sequencing used FFPE minimally invasive lung adenocarcinoma tissue. As DNA, the CDR3 is TGTGCCTGGAGTGGTCCTTCCAAGGGTAGGCGGGAAAAACTGTTTTTT. It translates to CAWSGPSKGRREKLFF.